The 20 T cell receptor beta chains below all came from one sample that was sequenced in a study of molecular identifiers for immune sequencing clone quantification. Using its own MiXCR run on the PCR reads, TCRdb lists one record per CDR3 protein. The data hold some 590,000 distinct CDR3 sequences, with roughly 23% observed a single time. Sequenced input: naive CD8+ T cells from blood, with Jurkat cell RNA spiked in. Subset: FACS-sorted CD8+CD4-CCR7+CD45RA+ naive T cells. Receptors were obtained from a human donor in good health. Some libraries in this study had Jurkat cell RNA spiked in.

Many counts were recorded for this clonotype. The chain recombines TRBV4-1 with TRBJ1-5; 7 bases map to TRBD1. V shed 0 bases and J 6 bases; nucleotides not matched to a gene: 2. CDR1 and CDR2 from the germline V gene are MGHRA and YSYEKL. The CDR3 is 14 residues long. This chain's CDR3 is CASSQEDRVQPQHF. The DNA of the CDR3 is TGCGCCAGCAGCCAAGAAGACAGGGTTCAGCCCCAGCATTTT.

The chain is built from TRBV19 and TRBJ2-7; D possibly corresponds to TRBD2 (6 bases). This CDR3 contains 13 residues. With 2 bases removed from V and 3 bases from J, the gap between germline ends came to 8 bases. Germline CDR1 reads LNHDA; CDR2 reads SQIVND (reference sequence). CDR3 nucleotides: TGTGCCAGTAGTATAACGGGAGTCTACGAGCAGTACTTC. Its protein is CASSITGVYEQYF.

This clonotype was observed a few times. This sequence joins TRBV6-5 and TRBJ1-5; D is uncertain. This CDR3 is 13 amino acids long. Trimming cost V 2 bases and J 4 bases, with 6 bases left between them. The V gene's germline CDR1 is MNHEY and CDR2 SVGAGI. The CDR3 DNA reads TGTGCCAGCAGTTACCTACAGAATCAGCCCCAGCATTTT. Translated, it gives CASSYLQNQPQHF.

This clonotype occurred a few times. V is TRBV27 and J is TRBJ2-7; weak D call: TRBD2 (6 bases). The V gene lost 8 bases and the J gene lost 5 bases, with 19 bases spanning the gap. The CDR3 contains 14 residues. Germline loops: CDR1 MNHEY, CDR2 SMNVEV (reference sequence). The chain's CDR3 is CASSLLAHINEQYF. In DNA, the CDR3 is TGTGCCAGCTCATTGCTAGCGCATATCAACGAGCAGTACTTC.

The sample holds a few counts of this clonotype. This chain links TRBV7-9 with TRBJ2-7, with D tentatively TRBD1 (5 bases). V dropped 1 base and J dropped 0 bases, with 13 bases sitting between them. There are 16 residues in the CDR3. CDR1 is SEHNR and CDR2 is FQNEAQ in the germline V gene (reference sequence). The CDR3 DNA sequence: TGTGCCAGCAGCTTAGGATTAGGAGACAGCTCCTACGAGCAGTACTTC. Amino acids: CASSLGLGDSSYEQYF. Full variable domain (rest looked up from reference TRBV7-9 and TRBJ2-7): DTGVSQNPRHKITKRGQNVTFRCDPISEHNRLYWYRQTLGQGPEFLTYFQNEAQLEKSRLLSDRFSAERPKGSFSTLEIQRTEQGDSAMYLCASSLGLGDSSYEQYFGPGTRLTVT.

About this clonotype itself: Just one base apart from a much larger clone, this may be a read error. The chain links TRBV29-1 to TRBJ1-1, with a weak D call TRBD1 (5 bases). The CDR3 totals 12 residues. V shed 7 bases and J shed 6 bases, with 15 bases lying between them. Germline-derived CDR1 and CDR2 are SQVTM and ANQGSEA. The CDR3, as DNA: TGCAGCGAACAGACAGTCCGCCCTGAAGCTTTCTTT. This sequence encodes CSEQTVRPEAFF.

As regards this clonotype: Because the CDR3 is missing its conserved closing phenylalanine or tryptophan, this is likely a read error. The chain has TRBV7-9 and TRBJ2-7, with 11 bases aligning to TRBD1. CDR3 size: 17 residues. Germline V lookup: CDR1 SEHNR, CDR2 FQNEAQ (reference sequence). The junction had 12 bases not matched to a gene; V was cut back by 3 bases and J by 5 bases. Here the CDR3 DNA reads TGTGCCAGCAGCTTGCTTACCCCGGGACAGGGGGGTCACGAGCAGTACCTC. Its translation: CASSLLTPGQGGHEQYL.

The CDR3 is CASSPEAGALAEQFF. The CDR3 nucleotides read TGTGCCAGCAGTCCGGAAGCGGGAGCCCTAGCTGAGCAGTTCTTC. The chain joins TRBV27 to TRBJ2-1; 8 bases line up with TRBD2. Germline V CDR1 and CDR2: MNHEY, SMNVEV (reference sequence). The CDR3 length is 15 residues. V gave up 5 bases and J gave up 9 bases; unmatched junction bases: 12.

This clonotype came up many times. CDR3 nucleotides: TGTGCCAGCAGTTACATTCGAGGGTACACAGATACGCAGTATTTT. Protein sequence: CASSYIRGYTDTQYF. V usage is TRBV6-2 or TRBV6-3 and J usage is TRBJ2-3, with D possibly being TRBD2 (5 bases). Trimming left V 2 bases short and J 2 bases short, with 11 bases between. The CDR3 spans 15 residues. Germline V gives CDR1 MNHEY, CDR2 SVGEGT.

This chain uses TRBV9 with TRBJ2-5; possibly TRBD1 for D (5 bases). CDR1 is SGDLS and CDR2 is YYNGEE in the germline V gene. CDR3 length equals 15 residues. V dropped 0 bases and J dropped 5 bases, with 14 bases sitting between them. CDR3 residues: CASSVDPGNLETQYF. CDR3 nucleotide sequence: TGTGCCAGCAGCGTAGATCCAGGGAACTTGGAGACCCAGTACTTC.

Many counts were recorded for this clonotype. Here the CDR3 reads CSVGLSLAGGVNEQFF. CDR3 coding DNA: TGCAGCGTTGGTCTGTCGCTAGCGGGAGGTGTAAATGAGCAGTTCTTC. The chain uses TRBV29-1 and TRBJ2-1; 11 nucleotides align to TRBD2. Looked up from germline, CDR1 is SQVTM and CDR2 is ANQGSEA. The CDR3 runs 16 residues. Trimming at V came to 4 bases and at J to 7 bases, leaving 12 bases not matched to a gene.

This clonotype was seen repeatedly, ten times or more. The CDR3 here is CASSLVSRDRVYEQYF. In DNA, the CDR3 is TGTGCCAGCAGTTTAGTTAGTCGGGACAGGGTCTACGAGCAGTACTTC. This sequence joins TRBV28 and TRBJ2-7, with TRBD1 identical over 9 bases. Germline V gene data show CDR1 as MDHEN and CDR2 as SYDVKM. This CDR3 is 16 amino acids long. Trimming cost V 2 bases and J 3 bases; bases outside gene matches: 8.

This clonotype has just a few counts. This sequence joins TRBV12-3 or TRBV12-4 and TRBJ1-2, with D perhaps matching TRBD1 (5 bases). V lost 5 bases to trimming and J lost 8 bases, with 24 bases between them. The CDR3 covers 16 residues. The CDR3 sequence: CASSPGLRGAPWGYTF. In DNA, the CDR3 is TGTGCCAGCAGTCCCGGTCTTCGAGGGGCCCCTTGGGGCTACACCTTC.

The table lists this clonotype with a few counts. V is TRBV4-3 and J is TRBJ2-7; 8 bases line up with TRBD1. From germline, CDR1 is LGHNA and CDR2 YSLEER. With 3 bases clipped from V and 7 bases from J, the junction kept 8 bases outside the gene matches. The CDR3 spans 14 residues. CDR3 nucleotide sequence: TGCGCCAGCAGCCACAGGCAGGGGGCGTGGGAGCAGTACTTC. Protein: CASSHRQGAWEQYF.

This clonotype was found many times. The chain joins TRBV20-1 to TRBJ2-7; 7 bases match TRBD2. The germline gives CDR1 DFQATT, CDR2 SNEGSKA (reference sequence). This CDR3 contains 15 residues. V lost 0 bases and J lost 3; bases outside the gene matches: 8. CDR3 sequence: CSARDTSRGVYEQYF. The CDR3, as DNA: TGCAGTGCTAGAGATACGTCCCGGGGGGTCTACGAGCAGTACTTC.

This clonotype was seen at least ten times. The chain links TRBV7-3 to TRBJ2-1, with 8 bases fitting TRBD1. Germline lookup yields CDR1 SGHTA and CDR2 FQGTGA. The CDR3 is 15 residues long. J was trimmed by 8 bases and V by 2 bases; bases with no gene match: 8. This CDR3 is CASSLLAGGRDEQFF. CDR3 coding DNA: TGTGCCAGCAGCTTACTGGCAGGGGGCAGGGATGAGCAGTTCTTC.

This clonotype was recorded at least ten times. V is TRBV5-1 and J is TRBJ2-1; D perhaps matches TRBD2 (7 bases). The germline CDR1 and CDR2 sequences are SGHRS and YFSETQ. This CDR3 spans 14 amino acids. V was shortened by 2 bases and J by 8 bases, with 14 bases between the two germline ends. CDR3 protein: CASSLLGGQDEQFF. In DNA, the CDR3 is TGCGCCAGCAGCTTATTGGGGGGGCAGGATGAGCAGTTCTTC. Together with reference TRBV5-1 and TRBJ2-1, the CDR3 gives the full variable domain: KAGVTQTPRYLIKTRGQQVTLSCSPISGHRSVSWYQQTPGQGLQFLFEYFSETQRNKGNFPGRFSGRQFSNSRSEMNVSTLELGDSALYLCASSLLGGQDEQFFGPGTRLTVL.

This clonotype occurred a few times. This chain connects TRBV4-2 to TRBJ2-2; weak D call: TRBD1 (5 bases). V was clipped by 0 bases and J by 4 bases, with 15 bases between them. Looked up from germline, CDR1 is LGHNA and CDR2 is YNFKEQ. There are 17 residues in the CDR3. The CDR3 DNA reads TGTGCCAGCAGCCAAGAAGTCCGTTCAGGGTTCACCGGGGAGCTGTTTTTT. Amino acid sequence: CASSQEVRSGFTGELFF.

This clonotype has at least ten counts. This rearrangement joins TRBV14 to TRBJ2-2, with 7 bases matching TRBD1. V shed 4 bases, J shed 2 bases, and the junction held 7 bases outside the gene matches. The CDR3 has 16 residues. Per the germline V gene, CDR1 is SGHDN and CDR2 is FVKESK. The CDR3 bases are TGTGCCAGCAGCCCGAAGACAGGGATAAACACCGGGGAGCTGTTTTTT. Its translation: CASSPKTGINTGELFF.

J is TRBJ2-1 and V is TRBV27; D gene uncertain. This CDR3 contains 12 residues. V lost 3 bases and J 5 bases, leaving 5 bases between the germline ends. Germline V gene sequence: CDR1 MNHEY, CDR2 SMNVEV (reference sequence). The CDR3 DNA follows: TGTGCCAGCAGTTTCATTAACAATGAGCAGTTCTTC. Amino acid sequence: CASSFINNEQFF.